This T cell receptor beta chain was identified during a study of blood T cell repertoires in COVID-19. In the study overall: Acute and convalescent COVID-19 samples came from the United States, Italy and Spain. The cDNA or gDNA used as material had been derived from T cells, B-cell-depleted T cells, or PBMCs.

How the authors handled the data: Cell counts per sample came from amplifying reference gene primers. Method: immunoSEQ multiplex PCR; TCRdb's copy keeps in-frame clones and lacks some. The DNA gave D and trimming, while V, J and clone size come from that table. Of about 140,000 clones detected, about four fifths appear once; the ten largest clones hold roughly 9%. Germline-derived CDR1 and CDR2 are SNHLY and FYNNEI. Trimming took 2 bases from V and 7 from J, leaving 8 bases between them. CDR3 length equals 12 residues. Input material: peripheral blood. The TCR sequence derives from a woman aged 60-75 years with active or convalescent COVID-19. This chain connects TRBV2 to TRBJ1-2; D is possibly TRBD1 (6 bases). For the CDR3, the DNA is TGTGCCAGCAGTGAATTCAGGGGTGGCTACACCTTC. Translated: CASSEFRGGYTF.